The T cell receptor (beta chain) under discussion was sequenced for a study of cytomegalovirus exposure and HLA in healthy donors. Regarding this clone: Its antigen is not identified.

Study outcomes and limitations: Differences between HLA loci emerged in a later analysis of TCR association rates, with DRB1 most and HLA-C fewest. In vitro work confirmed that three CMV-associated chains recognize CMV antigens.

The germline V gene encodes CDR1 GTSNPN and CDR2 SVGIG (reference sequence). The CDR3 has 16 amino acids. Trimming took 4 bases from V and 7 from J; bases not matched to a gene: 16. Amplification used 60 Vbeta primers and 13 Jbeta primers. Original processing notes: Later work found 65 million to 90 million unique TCR beta chains, with some 11 million shared. Assay used: immunoSEQ multiplex PCR; TCRdb lists only in-frame clones, some missing. V, J and clone size derive from that table, while D and trimming were established from the DNA sequence. The sample has 140,000 to 150,000 clones; more than 75% are singletons.

The source is a woman between 18 and 30 years old in good health and CMV-seropositive. Sample: PBMCs. This chain links TRBV30 with TRBJ1-2; 9 bases align to TRBD1. CDR3 region: CAWIPRTGARGGGYTF. In DNA, the CDR3 is TGTGCCTGGATTCCCCGGACAGGGGCGCGAGGAGGTGGCTACACCTTC.